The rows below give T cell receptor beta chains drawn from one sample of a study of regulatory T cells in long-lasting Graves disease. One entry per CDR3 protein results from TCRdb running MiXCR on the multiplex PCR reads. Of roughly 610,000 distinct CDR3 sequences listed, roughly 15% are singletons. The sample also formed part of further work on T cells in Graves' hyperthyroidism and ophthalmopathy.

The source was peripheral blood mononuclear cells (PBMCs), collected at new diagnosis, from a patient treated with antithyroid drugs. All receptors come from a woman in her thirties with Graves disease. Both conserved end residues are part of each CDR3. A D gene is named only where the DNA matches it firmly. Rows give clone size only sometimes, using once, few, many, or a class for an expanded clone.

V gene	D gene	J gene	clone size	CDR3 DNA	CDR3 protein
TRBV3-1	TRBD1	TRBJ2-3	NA	TGTGCCAGCAGCCGCGGACAGGGCCCCAGTACAGATACGCAGTATTTT	CASSRGQGPSTDTQYF
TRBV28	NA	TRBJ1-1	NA	TGTGCCAGCAGTTTATTGGGTCAGGTGAACACTGAAGCTTTCTTT	CASSLLGQVNTEAFF
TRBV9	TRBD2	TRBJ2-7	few	TGTGCCAGCAGCGCGTCACTAGCGGACAAGCCCTACGAGCAGTACTTC	CASSASLADKPYEQYF
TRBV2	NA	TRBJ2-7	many	TGTGCCAGCAGTGCGCTTTCTGAGCAGTACTTC	CASSALSEQYF
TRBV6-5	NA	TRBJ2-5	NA	TGTGCCAGCAGTTACTCGAATGGGGAGACCCAGTACTTC	CASSYSNGETQYF
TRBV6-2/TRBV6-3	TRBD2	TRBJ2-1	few	TGTGCCAGCAGTCGCCCCCCTAGCGGAGTGTGCAATGAGCAGTTCTTC	CASSRPPSGVCNEQFF
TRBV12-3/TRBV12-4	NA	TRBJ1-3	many	TGTGCCAGCAGTTTCACGGTCCCTGGAAACACCATATATTTT	CASSFTVPGNTIYF
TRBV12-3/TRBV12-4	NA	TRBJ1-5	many	TGTGCCAGCAGTCTTGGGACGGACCGTAGCAATCAGCCCCAGCATTTT	CASSLGTDRSNQPQHF
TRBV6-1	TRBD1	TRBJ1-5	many	TGTGCCAGCACCTGGGACAGGGGTCTTAATCAGCCCCAGCATTTT	CASTWDRGLNQPQHF
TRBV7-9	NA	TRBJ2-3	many	TGTGCCAGCAGCTTAGATGGCGGTGGCACAGATACGCAGTATTTT	CASSLDGGGTDTQYF
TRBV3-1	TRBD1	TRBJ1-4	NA	TGTGCCAGCAGCGCGACCCAATTGGGACAGACTAATGAAAAACTGTTTTTT	CASSATQLGQTNEKLFF
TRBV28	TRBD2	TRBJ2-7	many	TGTGCCAGCAGCTCATATCGGAGCGGGAGTAGACACGAGCAGTACTTC	CASSSYRSGSRHEQYF
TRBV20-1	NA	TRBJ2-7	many	TGCAGTGCTAGAGACAGGGGACCCTACGAGCAGTACTTC	CSARDRGPYEQYF
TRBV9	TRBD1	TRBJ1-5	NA	TGTGCCAGCAGCCAGGGGGCTCTCAATCAGCCCCAGCATTTT	CASSQGALNQPQHF
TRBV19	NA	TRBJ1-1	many	TGTGCCAGTAGTTCCGCCCGTAACGCTGAAGCTTTCTTT	CASSSARNAEAFF
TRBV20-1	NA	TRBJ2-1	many	TGCAGTGCCCCTCGTCTTGGCAATGAGCAGTTCTTC	CSAPRLGNEQFF
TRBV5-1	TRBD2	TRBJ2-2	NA	TGCGCCACCCCGAGGACTAGCGGGAACACGAACACCGGGGAGCTGTTTTTT	CATPRTSGNTNTGELFF
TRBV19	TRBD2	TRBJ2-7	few	TGTGCCAGTAGCAGAAGCGGGAGGGGCCCCTACGAGCAGTACTTC	CASSRSGRGPYEQYF
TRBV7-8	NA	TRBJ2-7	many	TGTGCCAGCAGCTTAGGAATTACCTACGAGCAGTACTTC	CASSLGITYEQYF
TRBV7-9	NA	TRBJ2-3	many	TGTGCCAGCAGCTTAGCTAGCGCGGGTACAGATACGCAGTATTTT	CASSLASAGTDTQYF
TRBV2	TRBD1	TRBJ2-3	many	TGTGCCAGCAGAGTACAGGGGTCCGCCACAGATACGCAGTATTTT	CASRVQGSATDTQYF
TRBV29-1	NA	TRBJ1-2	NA	TGCAGCGTGATACTACCCCATAGGACTAACTATGGCTACACCTTC	CSVILPHRTNYGYTF
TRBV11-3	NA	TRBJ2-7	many	TGTGCCAGCAGCTTTTCCGGAATTGGAGAGCAGTACTTC	CASSFSGIGEQYF
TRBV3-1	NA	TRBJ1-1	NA	TGTGCCAGCAGTCCCGGGGCGACTCGAGCGGCTTTCTTT	CASSPGATRAAFF
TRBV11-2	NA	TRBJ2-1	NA	TGTGCCAGCAGCCCGCCCCTAGGGGGGCGGGAGAAAAATGAGCAGTTCTTC	CASSPPLGGREKNEQFF
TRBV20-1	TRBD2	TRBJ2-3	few	TGCAGTGCTCCACGACCAGCGGGAGCCACAGATACGCAGTATTTT	CSAPRPAGATDTQYF
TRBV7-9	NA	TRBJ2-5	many	TGTGCCAGCAGGATGGCCGGCGAAGAGACCCAGTACTTC	CASRMAGEETQYF
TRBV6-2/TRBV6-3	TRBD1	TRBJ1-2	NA	TGTGCCAGCAGGGGAGACAGGGTCTACGGCTACACCTTC	CASRGDRVYGYTF
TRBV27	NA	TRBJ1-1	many	TGTGCCAGCAGAGACGGTAATATGAACACTGAAGCTTTCTTT	CASRDGNMNTEAFF
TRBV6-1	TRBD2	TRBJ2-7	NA	TGTGCCAGCAGTACCGGACTAGAGTCCTACGAGCAGTACTTC	CASSTGLESYEQYF
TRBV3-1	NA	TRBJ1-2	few	TGTGCCAGCAGCCCCACATTACCGACAGCTTCTAACTATGGCTACACCTTC	CASSPTLPTASNYGYTF
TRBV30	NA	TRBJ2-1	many	TGTGCCTGGAGTAACCAACTAGTCAATTTCAATGAGCAGTTCTTC	CAWSNQLVNFNEQFF
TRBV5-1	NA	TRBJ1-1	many	TGCGCCAGCAGCCTGCTGGGGTCCGCGAACACTGAAGCTTTCTTT	CASSLLGSANTEAFF
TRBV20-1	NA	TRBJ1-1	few	TGCAGTGCTAGTTATAGGTTGAACACTGAAGCTTTCTTT	CSASYRLNTEAFF
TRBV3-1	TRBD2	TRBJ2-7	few	TGTGCCAGCAGCCAAGCAGGGAGCGGGAGGGGATTGAACGAGCAGTACTTC	CASSQAGSGRGLNEQYF
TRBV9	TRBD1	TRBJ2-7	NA	TGTGCCAGCAGCGTAGGACAGGGGGGATACGAGCAGTACTTC	CASSVGQGGYEQYF
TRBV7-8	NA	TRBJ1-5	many	TGTGCCAGCAGCACCTTAGCTAATAGCAATCAGCCCCAGCATTTT	CASSTLANSNQPQHF
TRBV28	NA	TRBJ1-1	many	TGTGCCAGCAGTTTAGGGGGGGCGCTGGTGCGTACTGAAGCTTTCTTT	CASSLGGALVRTEAFF
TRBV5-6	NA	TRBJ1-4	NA	TGTGCCAGCAGCCCATGGAAAGAAAAACTGTTTTTT	CASSPWKEKLFF
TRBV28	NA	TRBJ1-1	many	TGTGCCAGCAGACCGGGACATATGAACACTGAAGCTTTCTTT	CASRPGHMNTEAFF
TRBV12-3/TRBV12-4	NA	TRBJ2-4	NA	TGTGCCAGCAGCCACCGAGTCCTCCGGGGTGGAGGGAGGTCTTACAATGAGCAGTACTTC	CASSHRVLRGGGRSYNEQYF
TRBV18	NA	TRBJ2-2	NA	TGTGCCAGCTCACCCCAGATGAACACCGGGGAGCTGTTTTTT	CASSPQMNTGELFF
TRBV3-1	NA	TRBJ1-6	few	TGTGCCAGCACTGCATCCCAGGGCTCACCCCTCCACTTT	CASTASQGSPLHF
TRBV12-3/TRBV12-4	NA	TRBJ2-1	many	TGTGCCAGCACCATCTCGTGGAGGGAGGATGAGCAGTTCTTC	CASTISWREDEQFF
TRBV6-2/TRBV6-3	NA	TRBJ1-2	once	TGTGCCAGCACGGGTATTCCCTATGGCTACACCTTC	CASTGIPYGYTF
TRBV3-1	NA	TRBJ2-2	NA	TGTGCCAGCAGCCAAAGGCTGCGCCGGACCACCGGGGAGCTGTTTTTT	CASSQRLRRTTGELFF
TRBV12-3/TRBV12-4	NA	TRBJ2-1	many	TGTGCCAGCAGTTTTTTAGGTGGGCCTTACAATGAGCAGTTCTTC	CASSFLGGPYNEQFF
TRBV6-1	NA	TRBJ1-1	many	TGTGCCAGCAGTCCCCTGGGGAACACTGAAGCTTTCTTT	CASSPLGNTEAFF
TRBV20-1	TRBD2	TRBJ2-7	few	TGCAGTGCTAGAGATTACAGGACTAGCGGGAGTGGGGAGCAGTACTTC	CSARDYRTSGSGEQYF
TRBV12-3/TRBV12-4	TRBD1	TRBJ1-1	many	TGTGCCAGCAGTTTCTGGACAGGAGTATCTGAGAAGGACACTGAAGCTTTCTTT	CASSFWTGVSEKDTEAFF